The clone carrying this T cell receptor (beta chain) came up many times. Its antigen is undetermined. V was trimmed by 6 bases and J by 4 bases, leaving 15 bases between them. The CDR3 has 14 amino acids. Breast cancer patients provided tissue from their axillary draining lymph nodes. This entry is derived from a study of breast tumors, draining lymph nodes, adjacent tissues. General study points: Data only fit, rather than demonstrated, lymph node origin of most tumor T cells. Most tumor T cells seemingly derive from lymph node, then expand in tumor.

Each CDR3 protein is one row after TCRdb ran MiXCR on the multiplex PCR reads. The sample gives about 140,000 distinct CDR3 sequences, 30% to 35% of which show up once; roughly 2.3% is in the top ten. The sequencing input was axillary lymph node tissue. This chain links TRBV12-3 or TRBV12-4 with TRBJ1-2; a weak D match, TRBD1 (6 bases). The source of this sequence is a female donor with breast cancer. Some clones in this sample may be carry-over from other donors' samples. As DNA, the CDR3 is TGTGCCAGCAGACCAACAGGGTTCGGCTATGGCTACACCTTC. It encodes CASRPTGFGYGYTF.